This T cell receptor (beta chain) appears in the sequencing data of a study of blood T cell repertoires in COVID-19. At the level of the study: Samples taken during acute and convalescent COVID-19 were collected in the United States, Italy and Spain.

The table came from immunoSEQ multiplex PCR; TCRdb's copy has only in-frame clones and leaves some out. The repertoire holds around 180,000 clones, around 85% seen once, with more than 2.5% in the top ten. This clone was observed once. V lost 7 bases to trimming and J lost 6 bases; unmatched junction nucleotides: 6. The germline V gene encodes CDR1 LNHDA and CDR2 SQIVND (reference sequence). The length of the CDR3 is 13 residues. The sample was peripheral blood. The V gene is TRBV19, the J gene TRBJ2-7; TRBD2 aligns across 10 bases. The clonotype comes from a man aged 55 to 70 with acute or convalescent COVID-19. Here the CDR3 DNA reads TGTGCCAGTACAGCGGGAGGGGCACGCGAGCAGTACTTC. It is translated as CASTAGGAREQYF.